These 4 T cell receptor beta chains came from one sample sequenced in a study of CD8+ T cells in alopecia areata. The treatment denotes: oral pan-JAK inhibitor, 5-10 mg twice daily. RNA extraction was followed by reverse transcription into cDNA, which acted as the sequencing template. The repertoire was sequenced with immunoSEQ multiplex PCR; TCRdb's copy has only in-frame clones and lacks some. The sample records about 64,000 clones, 46% being singletons. Specimen: CD8+ T cells sorted from blood, collected at approximately week 37, from a patient treated with tofacitinib. The receptors originated from a human donor with alopecia areata.

The chain uses TRBV9 and TRBJ1-2; D gene unclear. CDR1 and CDR2 (germline): SGDLS, YYNGEE. The CDR3 is 11 amino acids. V was clipped by 3 bases and J by 7 bases, with 7 bases between them. The DNA of the CDR3 is TGTGCCAGCAGCGGAAAAGGTGGCTACACCTTC. It codes for CASSGKGGYTF.

The chain joins TRBV5-1 to TRBJ1-2, with 7 bases fitting TRBD1. V lost 4 bases to trimming and J lost 4 bases; unmatched junction nucleotides: 10. CDR1 and CDR2 (germline): SGHRS, YFSETQ. CDR3 length: 15 residues. The CDR3 nucleotides read TGCGCCAGCAGCCCCACCCACCGGGACAGCTATGGCTACACCTTC. The encoded protein is CASSPTHRDSYGYTF.

This chain links TRBV6-4 with TRBJ2-3; D is uncertain. Germline CDR1 reads MRHNA; CDR2 reads SNTAGT. The CDR3 runs to 15 residues. V lost 0 bases to trimming and J lost 0 bases, with 7 bases between them. The CDR3, as DNA: TGTGCCAGCAGTGACTCAATAGGGAGCACAGATACGCAGTATTTT. Translated, it gives CASSDSIGSTDTQYF.

This clone was seen a single time. The chain recombines TRBV9 with TRBJ2-1; 10 bases fit TRBD2. The CDR3 is made up of 16 amino acids. Looked up from germline, CDR1 is SGDLS and CDR2 is YYNGEE. Losses at the gene ends were 3 bases for V and 3 bases for J; bases not matched to a gene: 6. CDR3 region: CASSGRERGGYNEQFF. Written as DNA, the CDR3 is TGTGCCAGCAGCGGTAGGGAGCGGGGGGGCTACAATGAGCAGTTCTTC.